This T cell receptor (beta chain) is drawn from a study of T cells in Graves' hyperthyroidism and ophthalmopathy. Study-level information: Peripheral blood samples were taken at initial diagnosis, prior to any treatment. Whole-study findings and limits: Appearing also in blood were most of the thyroid clonotypes expanded above 0.001. Ophthalmopathy was identified by the model a median 6.5 months ahead of onset.

Diagnoses rested on clinical symptoms, serum thyroxine and TRAb, thyroid ultrasound and orbital computed tomography. TCR beta CDR3 regions were amplified from RNA. The primer set for the first-round RT-PCR of the TCR CDR3 was HTBI. One entry per CDR3 protein results from TCRdb running MiXCR on the multiplex PCR reads. The profile shows nearly 750,000 distinct CDR3 sequences, under 45% of them singletons. This clonotype has a single count. Its specificity is unknown. V lost 0 bases and J 3 bases, leaving 14 bases between the germline ends. Germline CDR1 and CDR2: SGDLS and YYNGEE. The CDR3 covers 16 residues.

The sequence was collected from a woman between 40 and 55 years old with Graves' hyperthyroidism. The sequenced sample was blood. The chain links TRBV9 to TRBJ2-3, with a possible D match to TRBD1 (6 bases). The CDR3 loop reads CASSVEARGLTDTQYF. In nucleotides, the CDR3 is TGTGCCAGCAGCGTAGAAGCCAGGGGTTTGACAGATACGCAGTATTTT.